Below are 20 T cell receptor beta chains sequenced from a single sample in a study of shared clonotypes between healthy human individuals. Assay: immunoSEQ multiplex PCR; the TCRdb copy retains only in-frame clones and omits some. The data show almost 750,000 clones, around 70% seen once. The specimen sequenced was memory CD4+ T cells sorted from blood. The subset denotes: CD45RA-negative fraction. The receptors were gathered from a woman between 25 and 40 years old in good health.

The rearrangement uses TRBV5-6 and TRBJ2-7, with 7 bases matching TRBD1. After removal of 0 bases from V and 1 base from J, the junction contained 4 bases not matched to a gene. This CDR3 spans 15 amino acids. The germline V gene encodes CDR1 SGHDT and CDR2 YYEEEE. As DNA, the CDR3 is TGTGCCAGCAGCTTGGATAGGACAGGTTCCTACGAGCAGTACTTC. Translating it yields CASSLDRTGSYEQYF.

This clone was seen once. The gene calls are TRBV5-4 and TRBJ2-7; 13 bases line up with TRBD2. V lost 5 bases to trimming and J lost 6 bases; unmatched junction nucleotides: 8. CDR1 SGHNT and CDR2 YYREEE come from the germline V gene (reference sequence). This CDR3 is 15 amino acids long. CDR3 in amino acids: CASRRGLAGDREQYF. The CDR3 nucleotides read TGTGCCAGCAGGCGCGGACTAGCGGGAGATCGCGAGCAGTACTTC.

The chain recombines TRBV9 with TRBJ2-5, with D tentatively TRBD1 or TRBD2 (6 bases each). The CDR3 is 15 residues long. Germline loops: CDR1 SGDLS, CDR2 YYNGEE. V gave up 0 bases and J gave up 1 base, with 10 bases separating them. The CDR3 sequence: CASSVVRGPQETQYF. DNA for the CDR3: TGTGCCAGCAGCGTAGTCCGGGGGCCCCAAGAGACCCAGTACTTC.

The CDR3 DNA reads TGCGCCAGCAGTTTGGACGGAAACACTGAAGCTTTCTTT. It translates to CASSLDGNTEAFF. The genes are TRBV10-2 and TRBJ1-1; D not certain. The V and J ends lost 5 bases and 2 bases respectively, with 9 bases between them. The CDR3 is 13 residues long. Germline-derived CDR1 and CDR2 are WSHSY and SAAADI.

Worth noting for this clone: This may arise from a read error, as a much more abundant clone is one base away. This sample also contains other DNA sequences that code for the same CDR3. The chain carries TRBV11-2 and TRBJ1-1; D call uncertain. The germline V gene has CDR1 SGHAT and CDR2 FQNNGV. The CDR3 has 13 residues. The V gene lost 3 bases and the J gene lost 3 bases, with 8 bases spanning the gap. In DNA form, the CDR3 reads TGTGCCAGCAGCTTCCAAAGGGACACTGAAGCTTTCTTT. Encoded protein: CASSFQRDTEAFF.

This clone occurred a few times. At the DNA level, this CDR3 is encoded by other sequences in the same sample as well. J is TRBJ1-1 and V is TRBV5-1; D might be TRBD1 (5 bases). The CDR3 covers 14 residues. The germline CDR1 and CDR2 sequences are SGHRS and YFSETQ. Trimming left V 0 bases short and J 4 bases short, with 10 bases between. CDR3 sequence reads: CASSLEWGVTEAFF. DNA for the CDR3: TGCGCCAGCAGCTTGGAGTGGGGGGTCACTGAAGCTTTCTTT.

The chain carries TRBV29-1 and TRBJ2-3; weak D call: TRBD2 (6 bases). Germline V gene data show CDR1 as SQVTM and CDR2 as ANQGSEA. This CDR3 is 13 amino acids long. V dropped 5 bases and J dropped 5 bases, with 14 bases sitting between them. CDR3 residues: CSVSRGRGDTQYF. CDR3 DNA sequence: TGCAGCGTTTCGAGAGGGCGGGGAGATACGCAGTATTTT.

This sequence joins TRBV19 and TRBJ1-1; 10 bases agree with TRBD1. CDR3 length equals 13 residues. Trimming removed 10 bases from V and 8 bases from J; junction bases left unmatched: 10. The germline V gene has CDR1 LNHDA and CDR2 SQIVND (reference sequence). The CDR3 DNA follows: TGTGCCACCTCAAATGACAGGGGGCAGGAAGCTTTCTTT. Its translation: CATSNDRGQEAFF.

J is TRBJ1-1 and V is TRBV7-2; D is unresolved. Trimming stripped 1 base from V and 6 bases from J, with 15 bases between. The CDR3 has 15 amino acids. Germline V gene data show CDR1 as SGHTA and CDR2 as FQGNSA. CDR3 sequence: CASSLVRTLSPEAFF. CDR3 nucleotides: TGTGCCAGCAGCTTAGTGAGAACCCTCAGCCCTGAAGCTTTCTTT.

V and J are TRBV18 and TRBJ2-3; 7 bases map to TRBD2. Trimming at V came to 6 bases and at J to 1 base, leaving 10 bases not matched to a gene. This CDR3 has 16 amino acids. Germline-derived CDR1 and CDR2 are KGHSH and LQKENI. The CDR3 sequence: CASSRALTSGTDTQYF. In nucleotides, the CDR3 is TGTGCCAGCTCGCGCGCGCTCACTAGCGGCACAGATACGCAGTATTTT.

This clone has more than one count but fewer than ten. This sequence joins TRBV5-1 and TRBJ2-3; a possible D gene is TRBD1 (6 bases). Trimming pared 4 bases from V and 6 bases from J, leaving 15 bases between. CDR3 length: 14 residues. CDR1 and CDR2 (germline): SGHRS, YFSETQ. The CDR3 region is CASSLGTYGDTQYF. In DNA form, the CDR3 reads TGCGCCAGCAGCCTAGGGACATATGGGGATACGCAGTATTTT.

The chain couples TRBV15 to TRBJ2-2; no firm D call. The CDR3 loop spans 14 amino acids. V shed 2 bases and J shed 1 base, with 5 bases lying between them. Germline V gene lookup returns CDR1 LNHNV and CDR2 YYDKDF (reference sequence). The CDR3 sequence: CATSRSKNTGELFF. The CDR3 bases are TGTGCCACCAGCAGATCAAAGAACACCGGGGAGCTGTTTTTT.

This chain uses TRBV20-1 with TRBJ2-7, with no clear D. Germline V lookup: CDR1 DFQATT, CDR2 SNEGSKA (reference sequence). CDR3 length: 11 amino acids. V lost 6 bases to trimming and J lost 3 bases, with 9 bases between them. The CDR3 DNA reads TGCAGTGCAACCGGGCACTACGAGCAGTACTTC. Translating gives CSATGHYEQYF.

This chain links TRBV7-9 with TRBJ1-1, with 7 bases identical to TRBD1. The CDR3 is 14 amino acids. CDR1 is SEHNR, CDR2 FQNEAQ, per germline (reference sequence). Germline trimming cut 5 bases from V and 4 bases from J; bases unmatched to any gene: 7. CDR3 in DNA: TGTGCCAGCAGCACGAGACAGGGCGCCACTGAAGCTTTCTTT. The encoded protein is CASSTRQGATEAFF.

The gene calls are TRBV18 and TRBJ2-7; D is possibly TRBD2 (6 bases). This CDR3 is 15 amino acids long. Trimming pared 4 bases from V and 1 base from J, leaving 14 bases between. CDR1 and CDR2 (germline): KGHSH, LQKENI. CDR3 region: CASSRGAVPSYEQYF. For the CDR3, the DNA is TGTGCCAGCTCACGCGGGGCAGTTCCTTCCTACGAGCAGTACTTC.

This chain uses TRBV25-1 with TRBJ2-1, with 11 bases aligning to TRBD2. Germline CDR1 reads MGHDK; CDR2 reads SYGVNS. This CDR3 has 16 residues. With 7 bases clipped from V and 2 bases from J, the junction kept 7 bases outside the gene matches. The CDR3 DNA is TGTGCCAGCACCCCCGGGACTAGCGGCCCCTACAATGAGCAGTTCTTC. This encodes CASTPGTSGPYNEQFF.

The rearrangement joins TRBV6-1 to TRBJ2-1, with D possibly called TRBD1 or TRBD2 (5 bases each). Germline assignment: CDR1 MNHNS and CDR2 SASEGT. The CDR3 is 15 amino acids. V lost 7 bases and J lost 8, with 21 bases in between. As DNA, the CDR3 is TGTGCCAGCACCGAACTCGGGACCCACGACGATGAGCAGTTCTTC. It codes for CASTELGTHDDEQFF.

The genes are TRBV11-2 and TRBJ2-1; no reliable D call. This CDR3 is 13 amino acids long. The germline V and J ends were trimmed by 1 base and 3 bases, with 4 bases remaining between them. CDR1 is SGHAT and CDR2 is FQNNGV in the germline V gene. For the CDR3, the DNA is TGTGCCAGCAGCTTAGGGAACTACAATGAGCAGTTCTTC. Its protein product is CASSLGNYNEQFF.

This clone was observed once. The chain uses TRBV12-5 and TRBJ1-1; the match to TRBD1 covers 7 bases. Trimming at V came to 5 bases and at J to 5 bases, leaving 20 bases not matched to a gene. The CDR3 is 18 amino acids. Germline CDR1 LGHNT, CDR2 FRNRAP. The CDR3 loop reads CASGNRGGGGIRKTEAFF. In DNA form, the CDR3 reads TGTGCTAGTGGTAATCGCGGAGGGGGCGGAATTCGAAAGACTGAAGCTTTCTTT.

This chain connects TRBV19 to TRBJ1-5; 7 bases fit TRBD1. Looked up from germline, CDR1 is LNHDA and CDR2 is SQIVND (reference sequence). The CDR3 sequence is 15 residues long. V was pared by 7 bases and J by 1 base, with 7 bases of the junction left unmatched. The CDR3 here is CASTQGQFSNQPQHF. The CDR3 DNA sequence: TGTGCCAGTACCCAGGGACAGTTCAGCAATCAGCCCCAGCATTTT. The full variable domain, completed using reference TRBV19 and TRBJ1-5, is DGGITQSPKYLFRKEGQNVTLSCEQNLNHDAMYWYRQDPGQGLRLIYYSQIVNDFQKGDIAEGYSVSREKKESFPLTVTSAQKNPTAFYLCASTQGQFSNQPQHFGDGTRLSIL.